The T cell receptor beta chain under discussion was sequenced for a study of blood T cell repertoires in COVID-19. Study-level information: COVID-19 samples from acute and convalescent phases originated in the United States, Italy and Spain. PBMCs, B-cell-depleted T cells, or T cells were the source of the cDNA or gDNA that made up the material.

Trimming took 4 bases from V and 0 from J, leaving 13 bases between them. Germline V gene sequence: CDR1 SGHAT, CDR2 FQNNGV. The CDR3 consists of 16 residues. Which cohort a participant joined came from the clinical history participants gave. Data came from immunoSEQ multiplex PCR; TCRdb stores just in-frame clones and leaves some out. The table has 190,000 or so clones, less than 85% seen once; the top ten hold about 17%. Sequences were obtained from PBMCs or T cells enriched from blood (not recorded which). This TCR was sampled from a man aged 35 to 55 who had recovered from COVID-19. This rearrangement joins TRBV11-2 to TRBJ2-4; D gene unclear. The DNA for the CDR3 is TGTGCCAGCAGCTCGAACCTTTTACTAGCCAAAAACATTCAGTACTTC. Its protein is CASSSNLLLAKNIQYF.